Listed below are T cell receptor beta chains from one sample, sequenced in a study of T cell repertoires in cytomegalovirus infection. MiXCR was run by TCRdb on the reads, yielding one entry per CDR3 protein. In the table there are 150,000 or so distinct CDR3 sequences, 20% to 25% of which are singletons. Sequencing input: PBMCs. The origin of the receptors is a human donor in good health (CMV status not recorded). Some clones in this sample may be carry-over from other donors' samples. CDR3s include the opening cysteine and the closing phenylalanine or tryptophan. D genes are given only for firm matches. Not every row has a clone size; where given, it reads once, few, many or a size class.

TRBV20-1	TRBJ2-1	NA	NA	CSARDSARPVF	TGCAGTGCTAGAGACAGCGCGAGACCCGTCTTC
TRBV29-1	TRBJ2-1	TRBD2	NA	CSVEGKASGAYNEQFF	TGCAGCGTTGAAGGCAAAGCTAGCGGGGCGTACAATGAGCAGTTCTTC
TRBV15	TRBJ2-3	TRBD2	NA	CATSRDATSGRTDTQYF	TGTGCCACCAGCAGAGATGCCACTAGCGGGAGGACAGATACGCAGTATTTT
TRBV10-3	TRBJ2-1	TRBD1	NA	CAIGGDGTGGNEQFF	TGTGCCATCGGGGGAGATGGGACAGGGGGCAATGAGCAGTTCTTC
TRBV10-3	TRBJ2-5	NA	few	CAISESGETQYF	TGTGCCATCAGTGAGTCCGGGGAGACCCAGTACTTC
TRBV28	TRBJ2-3	TRBD2	NA	CASSFSYHGGGAWTDTQYF	TGTGCCAGCAGTTTTTCTTATCATGGCGGGGGGGCCTGGACAGATACGCAGTATTTT
TRBV7-6	TRBJ2-3	NA	many	CASSSAFTDTQYF	TGTGCCAGCAGCTCCGCATTCACAGATACGCAGTATTTT
TRBV20-1	TRBJ1-5	NA	NA	CSASYRTVNQPQHF	TGCAGTGCTAGTTACAGAACCGTCAATCAGCCCCAGCATTTT
TRBV20-1	TRBJ2-1	NA	few	CSASSPAGYNEQFF	TGCAGTGCTAGTTCCCCCGCGGGCTACAATGAGCAGTTCTTC
TRBV5-1	TRBJ1-3	NA	NA	CASSLSVSGNTIYF	TGCGCCAGCAGCTTAAGTGTCTCCGGAAACACCATATATTTT
TRBV9	TRBJ2-1	NA	few	CASSVVGTEGNEQFF	TGTGCCAGCAGCGTAGTGGGAACCGAGGGCAATGAGCAGTTCTTC
TRBV29-1	TRBJ2-1	TRBD2	few	CSVLTSGVNEQFF	TGCAGCGTTCTGACTAGCGGGGTTAATGAGCAGTTCTTC
TRBV10-3	TRBJ1-2	TRBD1	many	CATSGQTNNYGYTF	TGTGCCACCTCGGGACAGACTAATAACTATGGCTACACCTTC
TRBV28	TRBJ1-1	NA	few	CASRKQGNTEAFF	TGTGCCAGCAGAAAACAGGGGAACACTGAAGCTTTCTTT
TRBV7-8	TRBJ1-6	NA	many	CASSLGDNSPLHF	TGTGCCAGCAGCTTAGGGGATAATTCACCCCTCCACTTT
TRBV5-4	TRBJ2-3	NA	many	CASSFLLGADTQYF	TGTGCCAGCAGCTTTCTACTAGGGGCAGATACGCAGTATTTT
TRBV7-2	TRBJ1-5	NA	NA	CASSFTQTRSNQPQHF	TGTGCCAGCAGCTTTACCCAGACGAGGTCAAATCAGCCCCAGCATTTT
TRBV28	TRBJ1-2	NA	NA	CASSYLGRYGYTF	TGTGCCAGCAGTTACCTTGGGCGCTATGGCTACACCTTC
TRBV7-8	TRBJ2-2	TRBD2	NA	CASSPSGGASGELFF	TGTGCCAGCAGCCCCAGCGGGGGGGCGAGCGGGGAGCTGTTTTTT
TRBV7-3	TRBJ1-4	TRBD1	NA	CASSFGQGSEKLFF	TGTGCCAGCAGCTTCGGACAGGGGAGTGAAAAACTGTTTTTT
TRBV19	TRBJ2-5	NA	NA	CASSTRPRGETQYF	TGTGCCAGTAGTACCCGACCGAGGGGCGAGACCCAGTACTTC
TRBV7-2	TRBJ2-7	NA	NA	CASSLAETAYEQYF	TGTGCCAGCAGCTTAGCCGAGACCGCCTACGAGCAGTACTTT
TRBV4-3	TRBJ2-7	TRBD1	few	CASSQAAGQGAHEQYF	TGCGCCAGCAGCCAAGCGGCAGGACAGGGGGCTCACGAGCAGTACTTC
TRBV7-9	TRBJ1-5	NA	many	CASSPTAGTGNQPQHF	TGTGCCAGCAGCCCTACCGCCGGGACCGGGAATCAGCCCCAGCATTTT
TRBV7-2	TRBJ2-1	NA	many	CASSLRGSTYNEQFF	TGTGCCAGCAGCTTACGGGGGAGCACCTACAATGAGCAGTTCTTC
TRBV20-1	TRBJ2-5	NA	few	CSAPVTYGETQYF	TGCAGTGCTCCGGTTACCTACGGGGAGACCCAGTACTTC
TRBV12-3/TRBV12-4	TRBJ1-5	NA	NA	CASSLAGRNQPQHF	TGTGCCAGCAGTTTGGCAGGGAGGAATCAGCCCCAGCATTTT
TRBV20-1	TRBJ2-1	TRBD2	NA	CSARTSGGSSYNEQFF	TGCAGTGCTAGGACTAGCGGGGGGTCGTCCTACAATGAGCAGTTCTTC
TRBV30	TRBJ2-1	NA	many	CAWSVSYEQFF	TGTGCCTGGAGTGTGTCTTATGAGCAGTTCTTC
TRBV28	TRBJ1-1	NA	NA	CASSLMGRGGGEAFF	TGTGCCAGCAGTTTAATGGGCAGGGGAGGAGGTGAAGCTTTCTTT
TRBV30	TRBJ1-1	TRBD1	NA	CAWSRTGSTEAFF	TGTGCCTGGAGTCGGACAGGGAGCACTGAAGCTTTCTTT
TRBV2	TRBJ2-1	NA	few	CASSEQTVYNEQFF	TGTGCCAGCAGTGAGCAGACAGTCTACAATGAGCAGTTCTTC
TRBV18	TRBJ1-2	TRBD1	NA	CASSPFGQGAAGYTF	TGTGCCAGCTCACCGTTCGGGCAGGGGGCGGCTGGCTACACCTTC
TRBV15	TRBJ2-5	NA	NA	CATSWGETQYF	TGTGCCACCAGTTGGGGAGAGACCCAGTACTTC
TRBV20-1	TRBJ2-1	TRBD2	NA	CSAPGPLAGIPTEQFF	TGCAGTGCTCCCGGCCCCCTAGCGGGAATTCCAACTGAGCAGTTCTTC
TRBV23-1	TRBJ2-2	TRBD1	few	CASSHLGTGGLNTGELFF	TGCGCCAGCAGTCACCTCGGGACAGGGGGCCTTAACACCGGGGAGCTGTTTTTT
TRBV18	TRBJ2-3	NA	NA	CASSHDGRAVKTDTQYF	TGTGCCAGCTCTCACGACGGGCGGGCCGTTAAAACAGATACGCAGTATTTT